The rows below give T cell receptor beta chains drawn from one sample of a study of radiation and T cells in renal cell carcinoma. Sequenced by immunoSEQ multiplex PCR; TCRdb stores in-frame clones only, minus some. This sample carries about 43,000 clones, around four fifths of them seen once, and the ten largest clones take 25% to 30%. Sequenced material: blood, taken from a patient whose treatment included radiotherapy and nephrectomy. These receptors were obtained from a woman in her 70s with renal cell carcinoma. The CDR3 runs from the conserved cysteine through the conserved F or W. D genes are given only for firm matches.

CASSLDQGPYEQYF | TRBV5-1 | NA | TRBJ2-7
CASMGGANNYGYTF | TRBV19 | NA | TRBJ1-2
CASSVDPTGSTDTQYF | TRBV9 | TRBD1 | TRBJ2-3
CASSPSVGEDSYEQYF | TRBV11-3 | NA | TRBJ2-7
CASSPTRENEQFF | TRBV11-3 | NA | TRBJ2-1
CASSSASGSLNEQFF | TRBV5-1 | TRBD2 | TRBJ2-1
CASRPAGSRDSTGELFF | TRBV19 | NA | TRBJ2-2
CASSPLHSGNTIYF | TRBV27 | NA | TRBJ1-3
CASSLTRGAGANVLTF | TRBV11-2 | NA | TRBJ2-6
CASSPPGGLEPQHF | TRBV18 | NA | TRBJ1-5
CASGFSSEGFNSNQPQHF | TRBV12-5 | NA | TRBJ1-5
CASSIDGGPSSPGYTF | TRBV19 | NA | TRBJ1-2
CASSPGAGTEAFF | TRBV6-5 | NA | TRBJ1-1
CASSQPTGEAYEQYF | TRBV11-1 | NA | TRBJ2-7
CASSVDGTGGGELFF | TRBV9 | TRBD1 | TRBJ2-2
CASSRTGDTQYF | TRBV7-8 | TRBD1 | TRBJ2-3
CASSLGLTDSPLHF | TRBV7-8 | NA | TRBJ1-6
CASSALYRENYGYTF | TRBV19 | NA | TRBJ1-2
CAISDTSGSSTDTQYF | TRBV10-3 | TRBD2 | TRBJ2-3
CASSWTAQGEQYF | TRBV2 | NA | TRBJ2-7
CASSKAGGPANYGYTF | TRBV21-1 | NA | TRBJ1-2
CASSRGGINTGELFF | TRBV5-4 | NA | TRBJ2-2
CASSPRQGENSPLHF | TRBV5-1 | TRBD1 | TRBJ1-6
CASTETNNSPLHF | TRBV6-1 | NA | TRBJ1-6
CASSSFQRTGELFF | TRBV6-1 | NA | TRBJ2-2
CAWSVRRGQSWGNTIYF | TRBV30 | NA | TRBJ1-3
CASSTRGVPGGEKLFF | TRBV7-8 | NA | TRBJ1-4
CASSLVAAPGTGGDGYTF | TRBV7-2 | TRBD1 | TRBJ1-2
CASSHDRTSGNTIYF | TRBV27 | NA | TRBJ1-3
CASSPDGGGEQFF | TRBV18 | NA | TRBJ2-1
CASSLDPYNSPLHF | TRBV5-6 | NA | TRBJ1-6
CASSYSFGTGRETQYF | TRBV6-5 | NA | TRBJ2-5
CASSGSGIGEETQYF | TRBV19 | NA | TRBJ2-5
CASSMRTGGTEQPQHF | TRBV19 | TRBD1 | TRBJ1-5
CASSQDRANSYEQYF | TRBV4-3 | NA | TRBJ2-7
CSVEDRSSGNTGELFF | TRBV29-1 | TRBD2 | TRBJ2-2
CASSAPEQFF | TRBV2 | NA | TRBJ2-1
CASSVGRAGHHNQPQHF | TRBV9 | NA | TRBJ1-5
CASSPGTSNYEQYF | TRBV18 | TRBD2 | TRBJ2-7
CASSEAAYGYTF | TRBV2 | NA | TRBJ1-2